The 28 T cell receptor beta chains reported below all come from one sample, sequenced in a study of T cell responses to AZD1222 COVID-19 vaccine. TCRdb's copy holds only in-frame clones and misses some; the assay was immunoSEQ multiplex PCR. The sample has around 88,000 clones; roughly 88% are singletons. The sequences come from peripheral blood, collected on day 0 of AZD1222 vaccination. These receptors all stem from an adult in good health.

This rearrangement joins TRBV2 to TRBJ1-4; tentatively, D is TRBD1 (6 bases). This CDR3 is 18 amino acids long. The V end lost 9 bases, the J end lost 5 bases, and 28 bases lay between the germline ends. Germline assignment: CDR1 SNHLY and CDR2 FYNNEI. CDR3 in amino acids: CASRPPRDKELSNEKLFF. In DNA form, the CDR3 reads TGTGCCAGTAGGCCCCCCCGGGACAAGGAATTATCAAATGAAAAACTGTTTTTT.

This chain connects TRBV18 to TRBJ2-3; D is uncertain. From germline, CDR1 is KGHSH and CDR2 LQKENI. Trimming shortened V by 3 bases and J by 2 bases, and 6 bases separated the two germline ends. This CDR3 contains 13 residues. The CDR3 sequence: CASSPINTDTQYF. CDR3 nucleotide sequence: TGTGCCAGCTCACCGATTAACACAGATACGCAGTATTTT.

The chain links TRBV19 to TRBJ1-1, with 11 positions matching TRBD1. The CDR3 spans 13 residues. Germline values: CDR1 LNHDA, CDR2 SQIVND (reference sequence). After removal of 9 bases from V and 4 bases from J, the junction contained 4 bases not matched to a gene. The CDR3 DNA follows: TGTGCCAGCCTGGACAGGGGGCCCACTGAAGCTTTCTTT. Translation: CASLDRGPTEAFF. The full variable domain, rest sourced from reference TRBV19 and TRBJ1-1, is DGGITQSPKYLFRKEGQNVTLSCEQNLNHDAMYWYRQDPGQGLRLIYYSQIVNDFQKGDIAEGYSVSREKKESFPLTVTSAQKNPTAFYLCASLDRGPTEAFFGQGTRLTVV.

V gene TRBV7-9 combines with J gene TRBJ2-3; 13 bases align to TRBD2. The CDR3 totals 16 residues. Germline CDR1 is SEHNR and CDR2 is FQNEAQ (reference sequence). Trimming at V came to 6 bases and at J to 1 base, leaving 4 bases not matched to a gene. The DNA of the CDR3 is TGTGCCAGCAGGCCTACTAGCGGGAGGGGCACAGATACGCAGTATTTT. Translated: CASRPTSGRGTDTQYF.

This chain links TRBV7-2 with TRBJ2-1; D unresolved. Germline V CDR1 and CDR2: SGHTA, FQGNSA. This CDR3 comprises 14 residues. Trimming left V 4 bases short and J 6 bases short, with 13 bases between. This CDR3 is CASSSGQRGNEQFF. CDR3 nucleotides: TGTGCCAGCAGCTCGGGCCAAAGAGGCAATGAGCAGTTCTTC.

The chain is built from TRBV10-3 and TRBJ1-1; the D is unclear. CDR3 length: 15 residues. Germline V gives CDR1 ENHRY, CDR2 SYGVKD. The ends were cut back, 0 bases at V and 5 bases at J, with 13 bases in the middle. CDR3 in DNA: TGTGCCATCAGTGAGTCGAGGATAGGGAGGACTGAAGCTTTCTTT. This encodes CAISESRIGRTEAFF.

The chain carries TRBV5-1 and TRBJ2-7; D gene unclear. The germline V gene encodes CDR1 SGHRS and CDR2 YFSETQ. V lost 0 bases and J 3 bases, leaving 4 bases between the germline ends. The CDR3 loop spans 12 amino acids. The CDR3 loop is CASSLDNYEQYF. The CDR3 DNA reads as TGCGCCAGCAGCTTGGATAACTACGAGCAGTACTTC.

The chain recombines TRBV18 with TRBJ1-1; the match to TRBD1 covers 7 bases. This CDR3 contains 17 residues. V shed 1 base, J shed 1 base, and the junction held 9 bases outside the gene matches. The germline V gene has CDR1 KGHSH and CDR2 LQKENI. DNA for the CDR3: TGTGCCAGCTCACCACTCGGTTCCGGGACAGCGAACACTGAAGCTTTCTTT. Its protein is CASSPLGSGTANTEAFF.

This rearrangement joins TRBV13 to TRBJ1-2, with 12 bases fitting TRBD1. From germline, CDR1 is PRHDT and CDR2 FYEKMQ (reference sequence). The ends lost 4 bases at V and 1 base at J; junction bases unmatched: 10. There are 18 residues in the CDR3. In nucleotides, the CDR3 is TGTGCCAGCAGCTCGTCTCCGGGACAGGGGGCTCTTAACTATGGCTACACCTTC. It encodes CASSSSPGQGALNYGYTF.

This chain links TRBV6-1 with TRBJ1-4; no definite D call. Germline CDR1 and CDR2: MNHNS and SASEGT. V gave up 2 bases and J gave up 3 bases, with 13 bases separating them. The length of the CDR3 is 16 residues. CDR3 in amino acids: CASSEKGRVANEKLFF. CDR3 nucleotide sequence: TGTGCCAGCAGTGAAAAAGGGAGAGTTGCTAATGAAAAACTGTTTTTT.

The CDR3 bases are TGTGCCAGCAGTTGGGGGGGGCCAGAGAACACTGAAGCTTTCTTT. Its translation is CASSWGGPENTEAFF. This chain links TRBV6-5 with TRBJ1-1, with D possibly being TRBD1 (6 bases). V gave up 4 bases and J gave up 1 base, with 13 bases separating them. Per the germline V gene, CDR1 is MNHEY and CDR2 is SVGAGI. The CDR3 runs to 15 residues.

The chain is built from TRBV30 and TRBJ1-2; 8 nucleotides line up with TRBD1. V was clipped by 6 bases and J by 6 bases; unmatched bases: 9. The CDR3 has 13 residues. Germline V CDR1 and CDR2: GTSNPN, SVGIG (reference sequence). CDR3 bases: TGTGCCTGTAACGGACAGGGTAGAGATGGCTACACCTTC. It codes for CACNGQGRDGYTF.

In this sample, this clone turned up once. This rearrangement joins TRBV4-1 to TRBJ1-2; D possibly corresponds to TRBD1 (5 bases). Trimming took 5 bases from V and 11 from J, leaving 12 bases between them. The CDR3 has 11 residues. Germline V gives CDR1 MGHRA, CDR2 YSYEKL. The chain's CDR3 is CASSSSTEYTF. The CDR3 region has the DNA TGCGCCAGCAGCTCATCGACAGAGTACACCTTC.

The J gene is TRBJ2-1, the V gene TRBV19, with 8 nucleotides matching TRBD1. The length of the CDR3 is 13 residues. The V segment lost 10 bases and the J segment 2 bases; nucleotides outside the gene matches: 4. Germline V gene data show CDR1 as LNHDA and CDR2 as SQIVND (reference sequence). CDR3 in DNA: TGTGCCACCTGGGACAGGACCTACAATGAGCAGTTCTTC. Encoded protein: CATWDRTYNEQFF.

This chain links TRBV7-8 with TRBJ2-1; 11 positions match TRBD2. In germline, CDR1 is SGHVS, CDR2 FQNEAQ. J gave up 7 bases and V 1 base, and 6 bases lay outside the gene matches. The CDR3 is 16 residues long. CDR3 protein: CASSLDGSGRANEQFF. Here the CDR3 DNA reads TGTGCCAGCAGCTTAGATGGTAGCGGGAGGGCGAATGAGCAGTTCTTC.

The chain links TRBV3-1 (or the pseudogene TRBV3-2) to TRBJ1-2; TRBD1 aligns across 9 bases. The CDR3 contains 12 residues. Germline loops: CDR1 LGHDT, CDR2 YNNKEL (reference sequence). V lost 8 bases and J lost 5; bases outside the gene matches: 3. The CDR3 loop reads CASRDRVYGYTF. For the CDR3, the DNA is TGTGCCAGCCGGGACAGGGTATATGGCTACACCTTC.

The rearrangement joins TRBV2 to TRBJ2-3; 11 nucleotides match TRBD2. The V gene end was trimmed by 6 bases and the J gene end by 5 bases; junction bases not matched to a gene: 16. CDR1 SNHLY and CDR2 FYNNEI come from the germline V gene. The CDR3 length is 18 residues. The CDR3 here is CASRGASGRPGGGDTQYF. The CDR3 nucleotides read TGTGCCAGCAGGGGGGCTAGCGGGAGGCCCGGCGGAGGAGATACGCAGTATTTT.

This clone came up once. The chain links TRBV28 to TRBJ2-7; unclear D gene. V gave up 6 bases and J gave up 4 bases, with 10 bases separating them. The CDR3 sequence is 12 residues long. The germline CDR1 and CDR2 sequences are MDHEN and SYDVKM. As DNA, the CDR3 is TGTGCCAGCAGCCGGACCTTATACGAGCAGTACTTC. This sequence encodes CASSRTLYEQYF.

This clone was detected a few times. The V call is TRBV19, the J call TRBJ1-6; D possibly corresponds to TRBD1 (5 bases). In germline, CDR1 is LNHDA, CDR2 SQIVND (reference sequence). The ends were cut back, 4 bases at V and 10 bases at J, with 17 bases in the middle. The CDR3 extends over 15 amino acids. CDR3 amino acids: CASSTRGRVESPLHF. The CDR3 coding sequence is TGTGCCAGTAGTACCCGGGGACGGGTAGAATCACCCCTCCACTTT.

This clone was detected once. The CDR3 DNA sequence: TGTGCCAGTCAGGGGGCAGGAGACACCGGGGAGCTGTTTTTT. Amino acid sequence: CASQGAGDTGELFF. J is TRBJ2-2 and V is TRBV19; 8 nucleotides agree with TRBD1. This CDR3 region has 14 residues. CDR1 is LNHDA, CDR2 SQIVND, per germline (reference sequence). V lost 8 bases and J lost 3; bases outside the gene matches: 5.

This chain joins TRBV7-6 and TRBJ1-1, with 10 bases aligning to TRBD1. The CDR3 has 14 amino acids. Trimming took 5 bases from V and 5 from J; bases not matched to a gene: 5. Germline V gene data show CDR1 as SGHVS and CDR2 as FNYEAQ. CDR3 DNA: TGTGCCAGCAGCCAGGGACAGGGGCAAACTGAAGCTTTCTTT. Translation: CASSQGQGQTEAFF.

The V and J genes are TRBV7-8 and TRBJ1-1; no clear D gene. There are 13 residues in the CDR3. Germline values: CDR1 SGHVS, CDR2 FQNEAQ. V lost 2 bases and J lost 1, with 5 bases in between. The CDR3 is CASSLNRNTEAFF. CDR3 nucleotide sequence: TGTGCCAGCAGCTTAAACAGGAACACTGAAGCTTTCTTT.

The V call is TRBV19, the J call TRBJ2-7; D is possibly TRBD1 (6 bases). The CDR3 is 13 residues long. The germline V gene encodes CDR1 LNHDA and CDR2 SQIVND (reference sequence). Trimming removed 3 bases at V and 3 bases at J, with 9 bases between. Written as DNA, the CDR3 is TGTGCCAGTAGTATTGGCAGGGGCTACGAGCAGTACTTC. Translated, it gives CASSIGRGYEQYF. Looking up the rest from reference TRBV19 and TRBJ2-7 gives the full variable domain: DGGITQSPKYLFRKEGQNVTLSCEQNLNHDAMYWYRQDPGQGLRLIYYSQIVNDFQKGDIAEGYSVSREKKESFPLTVTSAQKNPTAFYLCASSIGRGYEQYFGPGTRLTVT.

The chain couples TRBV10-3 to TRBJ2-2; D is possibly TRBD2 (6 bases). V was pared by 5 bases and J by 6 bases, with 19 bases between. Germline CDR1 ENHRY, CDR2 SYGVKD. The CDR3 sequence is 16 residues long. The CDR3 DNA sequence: TGTGCCATCAGTTCACCGGGACTCTCCGGCCCCGGGGAGCTGTTTTTT. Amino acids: CAISSPGLSGPGELFF.

CDR3 nucleotides: TGTGCCAGCAGTCCCACCCGGGGTGAGCAGTACTTC. This translates into CASSPTRGEQYF. This rearrangement joins TRBV7-9 to TRBJ2-7; weak D call: TRBD2 (5 bases). The CDR3 covers 12 residues. CDR1 is SEHNR, CDR2 FQNEAQ, per germline (reference sequence). V was shortened by 6 bases and J by 7 bases, with 13 bases between the two germline ends.

The CDR3 DNA reads as TGTGCCAGCTCACCAGAAACAGGGGGCGGAAACACCATATATTTT. It translates to CASSPETGGGNTIYF. The V and J genes are TRBV18 and TRBJ1-3, with 9 bases identical to TRBD1. CDR1 is KGHSH and CDR2 is LQKENI in the germline V gene. Trimming at V came to 2 bases and at J to 4 bases, leaving 3 bases not matched to a gene. This CDR3 is built from 15 residues.

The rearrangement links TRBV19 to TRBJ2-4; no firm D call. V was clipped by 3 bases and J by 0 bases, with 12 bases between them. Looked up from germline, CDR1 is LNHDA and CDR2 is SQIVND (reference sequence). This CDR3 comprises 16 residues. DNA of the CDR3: TGTGCCAGTAGTATTTCGTCTATTTTAGCCAAAAACATTCAGTACTTC. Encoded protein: CASSISSILAKNIQYF.

The CDR3, as DNA: TGTGCCAGCAGCTTTTGGGAATCCAACTATGGCTACACCTTC. Amino acids: CASSFWESNYGYTF. The rearrangement joins TRBV5-6 to TRBJ1-2; D is unresolved. From germline, CDR1 is SGHDT and CDR2 YYEEEE. The CDR3 has 14 residues. The germline V and J ends were trimmed by 2 bases and 2 bases, with 10 bases remaining between them.